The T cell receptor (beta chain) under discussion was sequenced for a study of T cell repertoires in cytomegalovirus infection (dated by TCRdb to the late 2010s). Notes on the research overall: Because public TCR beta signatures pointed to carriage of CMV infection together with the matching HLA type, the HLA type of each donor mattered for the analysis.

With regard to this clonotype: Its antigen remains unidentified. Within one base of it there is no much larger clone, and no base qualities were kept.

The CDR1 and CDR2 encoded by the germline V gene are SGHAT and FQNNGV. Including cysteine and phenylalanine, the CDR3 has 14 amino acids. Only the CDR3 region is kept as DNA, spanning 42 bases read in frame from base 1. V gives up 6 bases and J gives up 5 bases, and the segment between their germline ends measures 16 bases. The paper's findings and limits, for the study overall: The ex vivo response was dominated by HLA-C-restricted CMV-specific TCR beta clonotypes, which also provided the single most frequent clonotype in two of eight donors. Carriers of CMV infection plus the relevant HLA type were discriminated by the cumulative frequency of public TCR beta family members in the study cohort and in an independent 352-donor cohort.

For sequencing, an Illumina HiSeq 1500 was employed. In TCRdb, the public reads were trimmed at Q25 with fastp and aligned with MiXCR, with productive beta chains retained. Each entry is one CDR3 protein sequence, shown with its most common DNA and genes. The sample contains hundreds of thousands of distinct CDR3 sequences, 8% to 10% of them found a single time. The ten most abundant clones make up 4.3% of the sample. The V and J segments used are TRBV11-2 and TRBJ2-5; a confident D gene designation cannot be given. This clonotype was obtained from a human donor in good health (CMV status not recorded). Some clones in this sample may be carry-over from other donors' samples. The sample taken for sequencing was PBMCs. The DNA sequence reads TGTGCCAGCAGGCATGCCCACCGTCAGGAGACCCAGTACTTC. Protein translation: CASRHAHRQETQYF.